The entry below gives a single T cell receptor beta chain sequence along with its context. Its target is unknown. The sample is drawn from a study of T cells in Graves' hyperthyroidism and ophthalmopathy. Researchers took RNA transcripts and amplified the TCR beta CDR3 regions from them. HTBI primers were employed in a first-round RT-PCR of the TCR CDR3. One entry per CDR3 protein, called by TCRdb with MiXCR from the multiplex PCR reads. The top ten hold about 20% of the sample, which has roughly 350,000 distinct CDR3 sequences, roughly 15% seen once. Study-wide results and caveats: The model predicted ophthalmopathy a median approximately seven months before onset.

Ophthalmopathy patients showed a Clinical Activity Score of at least 3, NOSPECS grade of at least 4 and duration under 3 months. PBMCs stemmed from approximately 9.1 ml fresh peripheral blood. Trimming left V 1 base short and J 7 bases short, with 17 bases between. The CDR3 totals 15 residues. Per germline, CDR1 DFQATT and CDR2 SNEGSKA (reference sequence). Material: blood. This clonotype was sampled from a woman in her twenties or thirties with Graves' ophthalmopathy. The chain uses TRBV20-1 and TRBJ2-1, with D tentatively TRBD1 (6 bases). The CDR3: CSARGGQGTVNEQFF. The CDR3 region has the DNA TGCAGTGCTAGAGGAGGGCAGGGGACGGTGAATGAGCAGTTCTTC.